This T cell receptor beta chain was captured in a study of PD-1 blockade in classical Hodgkin lymphoma. Study findings and constraints: Newly diagnosed patients had diversity similar to the baseline diversity of complete responders.

Each of the patients experienced relapse following autologous stem cell transplantation, and their brentuximab vedotin exposure differed. On this clone itself: Its antigen is currently unknown.

Clones were sequenced by immunoSEQ multiplex PCR, and TCRdb holds only the in-frame ones, with some missing. The table lists 29,000 or so clones, 70% of them singletons. V was pared by 1 base and J by 0 bases, with 13 bases between. The CDR3 sequence is 16 residues long. Per germline, CDR1 SGHVT and CDR2 SQSDAQ. Material: peripheral blood mononuclear cells (PBMCs), obtained before the second cycle of nivolumab. This chain connects TRBV7-4 to TRBJ2-7; D call uncertain. The sequence came from a human donor with classical Hodgkin lymphoma. CDR3 loop: CASSLDACHSSYEQYV. DNA of the CDR3: TGTGCCAGCAGCTTAGACGCCTGCCATAGCTCCTACGAGCAGTACGTC.